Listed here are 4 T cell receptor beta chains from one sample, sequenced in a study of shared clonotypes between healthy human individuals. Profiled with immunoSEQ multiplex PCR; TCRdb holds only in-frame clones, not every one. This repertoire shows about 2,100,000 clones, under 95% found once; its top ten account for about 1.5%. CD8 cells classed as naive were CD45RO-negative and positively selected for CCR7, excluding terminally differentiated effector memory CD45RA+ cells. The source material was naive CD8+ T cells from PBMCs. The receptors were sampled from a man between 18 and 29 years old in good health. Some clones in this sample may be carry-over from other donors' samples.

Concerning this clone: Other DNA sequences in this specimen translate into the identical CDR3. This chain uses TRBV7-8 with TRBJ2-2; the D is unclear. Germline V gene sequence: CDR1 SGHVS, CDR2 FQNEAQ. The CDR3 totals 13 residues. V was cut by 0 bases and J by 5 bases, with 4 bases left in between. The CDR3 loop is CASSLARTGELFF. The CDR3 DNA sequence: TGTGCCAGCAGCTTAGCGCGGACCGGGGAGCTGTTTTTT.

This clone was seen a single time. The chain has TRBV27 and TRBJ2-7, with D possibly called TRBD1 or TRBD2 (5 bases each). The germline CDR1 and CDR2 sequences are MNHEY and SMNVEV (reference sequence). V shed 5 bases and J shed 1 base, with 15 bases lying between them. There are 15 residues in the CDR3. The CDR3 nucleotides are TGTGCCAGCAGTCCAGGGACCGTACCATCCTACGAGCAGTACTTC. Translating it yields CASSPGTVPSYEQYF.

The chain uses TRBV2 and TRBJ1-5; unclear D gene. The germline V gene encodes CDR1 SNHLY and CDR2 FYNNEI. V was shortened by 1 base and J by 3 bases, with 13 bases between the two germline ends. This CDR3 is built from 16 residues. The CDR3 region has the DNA TGTGCCAGCAGTGAAGTGAGAGACAATACCAATCAGCCCCAGCATTTT. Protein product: CASSEVRDNTNQPQHF.

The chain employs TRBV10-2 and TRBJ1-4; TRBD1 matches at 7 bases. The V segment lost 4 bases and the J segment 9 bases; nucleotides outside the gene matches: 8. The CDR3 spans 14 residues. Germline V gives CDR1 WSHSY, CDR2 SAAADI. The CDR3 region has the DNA TGCGCCAGCAGTGGACAGGGCTTTGGGAAAAAACTGTTTTTT. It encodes CASSGQGFGKKLFF.